Following are 5 T cell receptor beta chains from one sample sequenced in a study of shared clonotypes between healthy human individuals. Here immunoSEQ multiplex PCR was the method, and the copy in TCRdb shows in-frame clones only, minus some. The sample shows 950,000 to 1,100,000 clones, approximately 80% of them seen only once. The sequenced sample was memory CD4+ T cells from PBMCs. Described subset: CD45RA-negative fraction. The origin of the receptors is a man aged 18-30 years in good health. Some clones in this sample may be carry-over from other donors' samples.

This chain connects TRBV4-1 to TRBJ2-3; TRBD2 matches 10 bases. The ends lost 0 bases at V and 5 bases at J; junction bases unmatched: 5. The CDR3 spans 16 residues. Germline V CDR1 and CDR2: MGHRA, YSYEKL. CDR3 amino acids: CASSQESLAGLDTQYF. The CDR3 nucleotides are TGCGCCAGCAGCCAAGAATCACTAGCGGGATTAGATACGCAGTATTTT.

This clone has only a few counts. The chain employs TRBV5-1 and TRBJ1-5, with a tentative D call TRBD1 (5 bases). The germline CDR1 and CDR2 sequences are SGHRS and YFSETQ. The CDR3 loop spans 15 amino acids. V was trimmed by 0 bases and J by 1 base, leaving 8 bases between them. As DNA, the CDR3 is TGCGCCAGCAGCTTGGGGGACGGAAGCAATCAGCCCCAGCATTTT. It encodes CASSLGDGSNQPQHF. Filled out from reference TRBV5-1 and TRBJ1-5, the complete variable domain reads KAGVTQTPRYLIKTRGQQVTLSCSPISGHRSVSWYQQTPGQGLQFLFEYFSETQRNKGNFPGRFSGRQFSNSRSEMNVSTLELGDSALYLCASSLGDGSNQPQHFGDGTRLSIL.

The J gene is TRBJ2-7, the V gene TRBV4-3; D unresolved. Germline values: CDR1 LGHNA, CDR2 YSLEER. The CDR3 consists of 13 residues. The V end was cut by 3 bases, the J end by 3 bases, with 9 bases between. CDR3 bases: TGCGCCAGCAGCCAGCGCTCCGGCTACGAGCAGTACTTC. It codes for CASSQRSGYEQYF.

V usage is TRBV10-3 and J usage is TRBJ2-1; 13 bases fit TRBD2. The CDR3 sequence is 16 residues long. Germline V gene lookup returns CDR1 ENHRY and CDR2 SYGVKD. Trimming at V came to 10 bases and at J to 3 bases, leaving 9 bases not matched to a gene. CDR3 residues: CASTTTSGRRYNEQFF. In DNA form, the CDR3 reads TGTGCCAGCACGACGACTAGCGGGAGGCGCTACAATGAGCAGTTCTTC.

This CDR3 reads CASAGLNTGELFF. As DNA, the CDR3 is TGTGCCAGCGCGGGACTGAACACCGGGGAGCTGTTTTTT. The chain carries TRBV27 and TRBJ2-2; D perhaps matches TRBD2 (6 bases). From germline, CDR1 is MNHEY and CDR2 SMNVEV (reference sequence). This CDR3 contains 13 residues. Trimming removed 8 bases at V and 1 base at J, with 8 bases between.